The 7 T cell receptor beta chains reported below all come from one sample, sequenced in a study of identical twins. TCRdb reanalysed the 5' RACE reads using MiXCR and keeps one entry per CDR3 protein. The sample lists roughly 720,000 distinct CDR3 sequences; about 20% were seen once. These data were likewise used in another study, on T cells expressing NK-cell markers.

Input material: PBMCs. All receptors derive from a woman between 18 and 29 years old in good health.

There are a few counts of this clonotype. This chain links TRBV10-1 with TRBJ1-2; D may be TRBD1 (5 bases). V was trimmed by 7 bases and J by 3 bases, leaving 27 bases between them. The CDR3 loop spans 18 amino acids. CDR1 WNHNN and CDR2 SYGVQD come from the germline V gene (reference sequence). The CDR3 DNA follows: TGCGCCAGCACCCCATCTGGTCGGTGGCCGCGAGGGGACTATGGCTACACCTTC. It encodes CASTPSGRWPRGDYGYTF.

This clonotype was seen only a few times. J is TRBJ2-2 and V is TRBV20-1; D may be TRBD1 (5 bases). Looked up from germline, CDR1 is DFQATT and CDR2 is SNEGSKA (reference sequence). Between the trimmed V and J ends, which lost 2 bases and 7 bases, there was a span of 8 bases. CDR3 size: 12 residues. This CDR3 is CSARRGSGELFF. DNA of the CDR3: TGCAGTGCTAGAAGGGGCAGCGGGGAGCTGTTTTTT.

The rearrangement uses TRBV7-9 and TRBJ2-7, with D possibly being TRBD1 (6 bases). Germline V lookup: CDR1 SEHNR, CDR2 FQNEAQ (reference sequence). V was trimmed by 0 bases and J by 5 bases, leaving 20 bases between them. CDR3 length: 17 amino acids. The CDR3 is CASSLAIALPKGDEQYF. DNA for the CDR3: TGTGCCAGCAGCTTAGCTATAGCTCTCCCAAAGGGGGACGAGCAGTACTTC.

The rearrangement uses TRBV29-1 and TRBJ2-3; the match to TRBD2 covers 10 bases. CDR1 SQVTM and CDR2 ANQGSEA come from the germline V gene. The junction had 5 bases not matched to a gene; V was cut back by 4 bases and J by 4 bases. The CDR3 is made up of 14 amino acids. CDR3 DNA sequence: TGCAGCGTTGCCACTAGCGGGATTTCAGATACGCAGTATTTT. Amino acid sequence: CSVATSGISDTQYF.

This clonotype has a handful of counts. The chain has TRBV20-1 and TRBJ2-5, with a weak D call TRBD2 (6 bases). V shed 4 bases and J shed 2 bases, with 11 bases lying between them. Germline CDR1 reads DFQATT; CDR2 reads SNEGSKA (reference sequence). This CDR3 is built from 13 residues. CDR3 bases: TGCAGTGCTAACCGGGACTTTCAAGAGACCCAGTACTTC. Protein product: CSANRDFQETQYF.

This clonotype has only a few counts. V usage is TRBV2 and J usage is TRBJ1-2, with no clear D. CDR1 is SNHLY, CDR2 FYNNEI, per germline. The ends were cut back, 2 bases at V and 6 bases at J, with 4 bases in the middle. The CDR3 runs to 11 residues. CDR3 sequence: CASSERDGYTF. CDR3 nucleotides: TGTGCCAGCAGTGAAAGGGATGGCTACACCTTC.

This clonotype has just a few counts. This chain joins TRBV7-2 and TRBJ1-2; D unresolved. Trimming removed 2 bases at V and 12 bases at J, with 16 bases between. This CDR3 is 13 amino acids long. Germline V gene sequence: CDR1 SGHTA, CDR2 FQGNSA. The CDR3 spells CASSLSGNDIHTF. The CDR3 DNA sequence: TGTGCCAGCAGCTTATCTGGCAACGATATCCACACCTTC.